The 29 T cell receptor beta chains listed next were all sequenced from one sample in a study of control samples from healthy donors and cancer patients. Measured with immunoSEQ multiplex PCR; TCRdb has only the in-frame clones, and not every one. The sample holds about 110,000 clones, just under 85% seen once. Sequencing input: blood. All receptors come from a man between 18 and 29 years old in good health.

CDR3 in amino acids: CAWSAPPGQGLNSPLHF. In DNA, the CDR3 is TGTGCCTGGAGCGCTCCCCCGGGACAGGGGTTAAATTCACCCCTCCACTTT. This chain uses TRBV30 with TRBJ1-6, with 10 positions matching TRBD1. From germline, CDR1 is GTSNPN and CDR2 SVGIG (reference sequence). The CDR3 spans 17 residues. V lost 3 bases to trimming and J lost 7 bases; unmatched junction nucleotides: 12.

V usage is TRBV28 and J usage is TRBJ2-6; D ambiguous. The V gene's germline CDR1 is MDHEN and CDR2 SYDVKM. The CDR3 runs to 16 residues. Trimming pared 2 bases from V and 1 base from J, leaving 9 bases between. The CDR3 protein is CASSLVGVSGANVLTF. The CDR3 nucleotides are TGTGCCAGCAGTTTAGTAGGAGTTTCTGGGGCCAACGTCCTGACTTTC.

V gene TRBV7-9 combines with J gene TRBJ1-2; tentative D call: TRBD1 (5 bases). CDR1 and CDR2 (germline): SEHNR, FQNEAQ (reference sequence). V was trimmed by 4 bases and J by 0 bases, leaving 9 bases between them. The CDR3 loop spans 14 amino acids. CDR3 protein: CASSYDRPNYGYTF. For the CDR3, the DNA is TGTGCCAGCAGCTACGACAGACCTAACTATGGCTACACCTTC.

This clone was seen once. CDR3 bases: TGTGCCAGCAGCGGAGGGAGTGTGTATAGCAATCAGCCCCAGCATTTT. The encoded protein is CASSGGSVYSNQPQHF. V and J are TRBV7-2 and TRBJ1-5; D not resolved. Germline V lookup: CDR1 SGHTA, CDR2 FQGNSA. This CDR3 has 16 residues. Trimming cost V 5 bases and J 0 bases, with 14 bases left between them.

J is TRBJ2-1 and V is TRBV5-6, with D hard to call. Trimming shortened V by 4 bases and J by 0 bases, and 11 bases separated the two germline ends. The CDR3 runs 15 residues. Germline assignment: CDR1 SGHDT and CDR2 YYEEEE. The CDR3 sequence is CASSEDGSSYNEQFF. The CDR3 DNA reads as TGTGCCAGCAGCGAGGACGGAAGCTCCTACAATGAGCAGTTCTTC.

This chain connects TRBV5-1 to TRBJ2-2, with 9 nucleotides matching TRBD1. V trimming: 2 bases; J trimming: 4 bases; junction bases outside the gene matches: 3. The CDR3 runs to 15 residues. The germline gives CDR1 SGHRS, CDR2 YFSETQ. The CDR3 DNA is TGCGCCAGCAGCTTTTGGACAGGGGTCACCGGGGAGCTGTTTTTT. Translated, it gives CASSFWTGVTGELFF.

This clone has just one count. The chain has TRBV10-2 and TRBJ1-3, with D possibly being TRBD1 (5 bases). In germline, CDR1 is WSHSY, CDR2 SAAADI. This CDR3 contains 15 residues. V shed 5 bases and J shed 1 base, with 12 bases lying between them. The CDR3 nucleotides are TGCGCCAGCAGTTGGGGGTCAGGTTCTGGAAACACCATATATTTT. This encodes CASSWGSGSGNTIYF.

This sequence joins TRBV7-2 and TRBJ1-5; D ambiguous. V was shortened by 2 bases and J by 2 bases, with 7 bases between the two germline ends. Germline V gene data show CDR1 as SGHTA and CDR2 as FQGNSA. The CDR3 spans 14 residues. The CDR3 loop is CASSLIQGNQPQHF. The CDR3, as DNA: TGTGCCAGCAGCTTAATCCAGGGCAATCAGCCCCAGCATTTT.

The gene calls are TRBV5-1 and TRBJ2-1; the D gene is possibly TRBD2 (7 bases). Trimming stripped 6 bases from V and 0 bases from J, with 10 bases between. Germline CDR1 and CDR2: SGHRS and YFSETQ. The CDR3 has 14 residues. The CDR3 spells CASKGEGSYNEQFF. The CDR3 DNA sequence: TGCGCCAGCAAGGGGGAGGGCTCCTACAATGAGCAGTTCTTC.

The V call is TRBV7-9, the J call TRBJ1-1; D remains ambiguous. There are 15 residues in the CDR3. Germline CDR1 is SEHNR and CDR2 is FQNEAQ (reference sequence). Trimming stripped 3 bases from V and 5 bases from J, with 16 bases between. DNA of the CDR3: TGTGCCAGCAGCTTTGATCATACGAGTGGGACTGAAGCTTTCTTT. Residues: CASSFDHTSGTEAFF. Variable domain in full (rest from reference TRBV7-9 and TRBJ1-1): DTGVSQNPRHKITKRGQNVTFRCDPISEHNRLYWYRQTLGQGPEFLTYFQNEAQLEKSRLLSDRFSAERPKGSFSTLEIQRTEQGDSAMYLCASSFDHTSGTEAFFGQGTRLTVV.

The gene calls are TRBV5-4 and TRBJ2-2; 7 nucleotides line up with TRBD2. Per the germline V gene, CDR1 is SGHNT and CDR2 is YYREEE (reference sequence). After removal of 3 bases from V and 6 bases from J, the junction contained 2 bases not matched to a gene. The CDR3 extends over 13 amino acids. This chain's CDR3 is CASSWGGAGELFF. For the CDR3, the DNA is TGTGCCAGCAGCTGGGGGGGAGCCGGGGAGCTGTTTTTT.

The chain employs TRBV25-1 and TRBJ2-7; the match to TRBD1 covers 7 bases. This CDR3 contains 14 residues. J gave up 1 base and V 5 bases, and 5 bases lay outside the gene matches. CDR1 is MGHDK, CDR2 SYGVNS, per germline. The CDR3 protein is CASSPGQTSYEQYF. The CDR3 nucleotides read TGTGCCAGCAGTCCGGGACAGACATCCTACGAGCAGTACTTC.

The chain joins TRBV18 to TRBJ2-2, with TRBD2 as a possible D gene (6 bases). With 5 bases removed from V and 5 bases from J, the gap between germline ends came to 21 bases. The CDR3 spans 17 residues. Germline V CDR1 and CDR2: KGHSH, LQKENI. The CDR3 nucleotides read TGTGCCAGCTCAATTGGACCGATGGGACTCCAAACCGGGGAGCTGTTTTTT. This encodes CASSIGPMGLQTGELFF.

The CDR3 is CASSVGSGSYFYTF. CDR3 in DNA: TGTGCCAGCAGCGTAGGGTCAGGGTCCTATTTCTACACCTTC. The genes are TRBV9 and TRBJ1-2; TRBD1 might be the D (5 bases). V was pared by 0 bases and J by 10 bases, with 16 bases between. The CDR3 is 14 amino acids. Germline loops: CDR1 SGDLS, CDR2 YYNGEE.

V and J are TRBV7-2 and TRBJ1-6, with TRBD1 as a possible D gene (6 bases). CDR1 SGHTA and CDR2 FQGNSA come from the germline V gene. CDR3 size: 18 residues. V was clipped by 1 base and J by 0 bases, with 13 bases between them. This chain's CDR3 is CASSLGTDPSSYNSPLHF. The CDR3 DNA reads TGTGCCAGCAGCTTAGGGACAGACCCGTCCTCCTATAATTCACCCCTCCACTTT.

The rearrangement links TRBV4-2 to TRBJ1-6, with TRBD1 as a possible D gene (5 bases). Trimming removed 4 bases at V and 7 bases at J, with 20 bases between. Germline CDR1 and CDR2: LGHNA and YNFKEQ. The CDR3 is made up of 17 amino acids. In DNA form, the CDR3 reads TGTGCCAGCAGCCCAGAGTCGAGGCAGGCAGGGAATTCACCCCTCCACTTT. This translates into CASSPESRQAGNSPLHF.

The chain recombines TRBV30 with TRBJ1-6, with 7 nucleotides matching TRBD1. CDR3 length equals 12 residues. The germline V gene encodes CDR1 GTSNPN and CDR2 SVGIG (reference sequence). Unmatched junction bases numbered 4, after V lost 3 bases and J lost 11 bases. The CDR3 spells CAWRLQGTPLHF. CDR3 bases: TGTGCCTGGAGGCTACAGGGGACACCCCTCCACTTT.

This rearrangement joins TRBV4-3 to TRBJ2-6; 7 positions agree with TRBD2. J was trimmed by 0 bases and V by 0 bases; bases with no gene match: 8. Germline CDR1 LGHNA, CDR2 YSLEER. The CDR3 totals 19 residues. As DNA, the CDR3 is TGCGCCAGCAGCCAAGATCTTTCGTCGGGGGGCTCTGGGGCCAACGTCCTGACTTTC. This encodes CASSQDLSSGGSGANVLTF.

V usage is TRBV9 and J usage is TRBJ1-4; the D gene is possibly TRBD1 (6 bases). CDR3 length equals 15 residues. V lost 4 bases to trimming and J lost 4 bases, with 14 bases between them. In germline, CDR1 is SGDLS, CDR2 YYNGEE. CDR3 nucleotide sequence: TGTGCCAGCAGCCCAGGGACACTGATTAATGAAAAACTGTTTTTT. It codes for CASSPGTLINEKLFF.

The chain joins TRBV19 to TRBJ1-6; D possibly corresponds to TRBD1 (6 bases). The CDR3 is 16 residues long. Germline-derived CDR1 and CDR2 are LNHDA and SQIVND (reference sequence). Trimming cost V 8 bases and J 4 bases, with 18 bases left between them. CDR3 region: CASRTTETGYNSPLHF. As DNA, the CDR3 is TGTGCCAGTCGTACCACGGAAACAGGGTATAATTCACCCCTCCACTTT.

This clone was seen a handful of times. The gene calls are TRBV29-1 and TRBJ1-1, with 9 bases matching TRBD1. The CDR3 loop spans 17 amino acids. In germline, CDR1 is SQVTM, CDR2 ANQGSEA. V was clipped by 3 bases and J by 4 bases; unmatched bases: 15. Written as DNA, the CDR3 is TGCAGCGTTGAGTTTGGTTGGACAGGGGAAGTTGCCACTGAAGCTTTCTTT. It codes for CSVEFGWTGEVATEAFF. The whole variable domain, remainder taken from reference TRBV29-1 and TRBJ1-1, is SAVISQKPSRDICQRGTSLTIQCQVDSQVTMMFWYRQQPGQSLTLIATANQGSEATYESGFVIDKFPISRPNLTFSTLTVSNMSPEDSSIYLCSVEFGWTGEVATEAFFGQGTRLTVV.

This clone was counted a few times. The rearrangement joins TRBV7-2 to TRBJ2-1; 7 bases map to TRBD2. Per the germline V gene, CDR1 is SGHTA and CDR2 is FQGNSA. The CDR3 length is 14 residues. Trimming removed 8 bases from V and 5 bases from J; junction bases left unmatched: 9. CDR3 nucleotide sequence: TGTGCCAGCGGGAGGGGATCAGCGAACAATGAGCAGTTCTTC. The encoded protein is CASGRGSANNEQFF.

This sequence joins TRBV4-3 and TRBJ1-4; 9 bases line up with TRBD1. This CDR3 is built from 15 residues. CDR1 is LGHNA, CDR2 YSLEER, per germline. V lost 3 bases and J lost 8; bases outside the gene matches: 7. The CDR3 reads CASSHTGTGIEKLFF. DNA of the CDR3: TGCGCCAGCAGCCATACCGGGACAGGGATAGAAAAACTGTTTTTT.

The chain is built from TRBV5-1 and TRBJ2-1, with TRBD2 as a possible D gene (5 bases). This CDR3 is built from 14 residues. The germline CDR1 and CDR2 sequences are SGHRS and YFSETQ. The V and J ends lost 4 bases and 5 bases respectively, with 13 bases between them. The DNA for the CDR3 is TGCGCCAGCAGCCCCCGGACTTATAACAATGAGCAGTTCTTC. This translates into CASSPRTYNNEQFF. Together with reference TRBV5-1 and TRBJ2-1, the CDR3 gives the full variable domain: KAGVTQTPRYLIKTRGQQVTLSCSPISGHRSVSWYQQTPGQGLQFLFEYFSETQRNKGNFPGRFSGRQFSNSRSEMNVSTLELGDSALYLCASSPRTYNNEQFFGPGTRLTVL.

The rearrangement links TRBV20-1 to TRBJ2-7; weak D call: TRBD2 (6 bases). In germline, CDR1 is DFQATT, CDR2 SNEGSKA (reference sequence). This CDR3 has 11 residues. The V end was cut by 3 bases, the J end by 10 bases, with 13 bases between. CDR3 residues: CSASGLLRQYV. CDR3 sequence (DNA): TGCAGTGCTAGTGGACTACTGCGCCAGTACGTC.

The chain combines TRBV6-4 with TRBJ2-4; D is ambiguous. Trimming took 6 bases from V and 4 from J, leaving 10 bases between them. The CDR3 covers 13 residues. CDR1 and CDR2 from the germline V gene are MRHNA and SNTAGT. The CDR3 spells CASSEGAKNIQYF. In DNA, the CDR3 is TGTGCCAGCAGCGAAGGTGCAAAAAACATTCAGTACTTC.

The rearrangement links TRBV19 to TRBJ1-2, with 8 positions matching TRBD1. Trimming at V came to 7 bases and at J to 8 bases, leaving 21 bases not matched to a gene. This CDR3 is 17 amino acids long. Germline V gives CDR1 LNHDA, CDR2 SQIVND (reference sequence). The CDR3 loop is CASTNTGTGAQRRGYTF. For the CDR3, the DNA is TGTGCCAGTACCAATACCGGGACAGGAGCACAACGGCGGGGCTACACCTTC.

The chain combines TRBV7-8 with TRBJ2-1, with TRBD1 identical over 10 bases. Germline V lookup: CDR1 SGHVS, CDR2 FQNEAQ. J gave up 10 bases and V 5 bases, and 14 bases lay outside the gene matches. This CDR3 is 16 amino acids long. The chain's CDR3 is CASSPIRDRGFREQFF. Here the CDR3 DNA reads TGTGCCAGCAGCCCAATCCGGGACAGGGGATTTCGAGAGCAGTTCTTC.

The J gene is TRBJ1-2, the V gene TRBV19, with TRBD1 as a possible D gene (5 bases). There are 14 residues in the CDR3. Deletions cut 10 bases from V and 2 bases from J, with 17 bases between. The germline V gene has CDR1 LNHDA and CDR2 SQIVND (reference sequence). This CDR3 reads CATQHPGYNYGYTF. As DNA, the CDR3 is TGTGCCACTCAGCATCCAGGGTACAACTATGGCTACACCTTC.